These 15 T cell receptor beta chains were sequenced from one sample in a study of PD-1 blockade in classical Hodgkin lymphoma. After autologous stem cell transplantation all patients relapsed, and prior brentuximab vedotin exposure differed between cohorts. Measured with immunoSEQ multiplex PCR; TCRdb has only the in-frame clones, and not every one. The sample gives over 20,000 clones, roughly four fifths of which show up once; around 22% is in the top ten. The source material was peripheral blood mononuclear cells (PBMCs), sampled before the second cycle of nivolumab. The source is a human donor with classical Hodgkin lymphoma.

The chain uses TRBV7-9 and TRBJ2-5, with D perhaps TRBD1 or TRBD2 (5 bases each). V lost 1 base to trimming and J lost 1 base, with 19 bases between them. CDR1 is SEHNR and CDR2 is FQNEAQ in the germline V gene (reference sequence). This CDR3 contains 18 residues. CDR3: CASSLGWGSQRFQETQYF. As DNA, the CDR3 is TGTGCCAGCAGCTTAGGGTGGGGGAGTCAGCGATTCCAAGAGACCCAGTACTTC.

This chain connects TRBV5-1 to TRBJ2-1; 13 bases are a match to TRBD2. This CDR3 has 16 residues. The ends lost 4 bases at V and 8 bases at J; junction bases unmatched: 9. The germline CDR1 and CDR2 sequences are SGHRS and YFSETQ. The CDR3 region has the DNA TGCGCCAGCAGCACGGGACTAGCGGGATATTTAGATGAGCAGTTCTTC. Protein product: CASSTGLAGYLDEQFF. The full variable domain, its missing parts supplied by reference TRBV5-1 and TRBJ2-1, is KAGVTQTPRYLIKTRGQQVTLSCSPISGHRSVSWYQQTPGQGLQFLFEYFSETQRNKGNFPGRFSGRQFSNSRSEMNVSTLELGDSALYLCASSTGLAGYLDEQFFGPGTRLTVL.

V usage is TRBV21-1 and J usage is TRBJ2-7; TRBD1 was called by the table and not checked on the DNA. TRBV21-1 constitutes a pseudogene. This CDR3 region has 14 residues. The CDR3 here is CAACYRDRDYEQYF. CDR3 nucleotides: TGTGCCGCATGTTACCGGGACAGGGACTACGAGCAGTACTTC.

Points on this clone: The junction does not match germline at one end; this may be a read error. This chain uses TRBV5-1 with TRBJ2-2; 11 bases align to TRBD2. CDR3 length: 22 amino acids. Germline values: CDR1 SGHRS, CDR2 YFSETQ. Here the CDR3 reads CTSSRSPPTGAIAGGITGELFF. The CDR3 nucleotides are TGCACCAGCAGCCGCTCGCCCCCGACAGGCGCTATAGCGGGAGGGATCACCGGGGAGCTGTTTTTT. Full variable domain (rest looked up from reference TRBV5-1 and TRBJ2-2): KAGVTQTPRYLIKTRGQQVTLSCSPISGHRSVSWYQQTPGQGLQFLFEYFSETQRNKGNFPGRFSGRQFSNSRSEMNVSTLELGDSALYLCTSSRSPPTGAIAGGITGELFFGEGSRLTVL.

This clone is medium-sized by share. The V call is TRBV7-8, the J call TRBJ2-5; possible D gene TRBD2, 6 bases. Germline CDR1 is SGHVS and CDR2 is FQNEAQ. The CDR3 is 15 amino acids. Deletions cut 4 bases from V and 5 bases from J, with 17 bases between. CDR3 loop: CASSSARGLGETQYF. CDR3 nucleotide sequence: TGTGCCAGCAGCTCAGCGCGGGGTCTCGGGGAGACCCAGTACTTC.

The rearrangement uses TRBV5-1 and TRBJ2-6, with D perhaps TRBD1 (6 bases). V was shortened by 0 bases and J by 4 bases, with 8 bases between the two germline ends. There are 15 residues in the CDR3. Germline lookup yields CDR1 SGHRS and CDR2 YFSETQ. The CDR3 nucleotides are TGCGCCAGCAGCTTGGATGGACAGGGGGCCAACGTCCTGACTTTC. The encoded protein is CASSLDGQGANVLTF. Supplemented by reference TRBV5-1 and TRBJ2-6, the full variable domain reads KAGVTQTPRYLIKTRGQQVTLSCSPISGHRSVSWYQQTPGQGLQFLFEYFSETQRNKGNFPGRFSGRQFSNSRSEMNVSTLELGDSALYLCASSLDGQGANVLTFGAGSRLTVL.

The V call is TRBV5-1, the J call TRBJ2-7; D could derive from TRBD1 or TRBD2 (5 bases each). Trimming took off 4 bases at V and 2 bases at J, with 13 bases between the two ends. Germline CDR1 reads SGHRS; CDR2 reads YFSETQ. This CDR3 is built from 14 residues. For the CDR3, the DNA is TGCGCCAGCAGCCAGAGGGACGTAGCCTACGAGCAGTACTTC. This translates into CASSQRDVAYEQYF.

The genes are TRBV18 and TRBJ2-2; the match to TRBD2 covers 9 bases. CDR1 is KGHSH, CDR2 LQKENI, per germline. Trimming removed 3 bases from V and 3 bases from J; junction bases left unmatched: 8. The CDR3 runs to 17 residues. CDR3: CASSPTSGEEHTGELFF. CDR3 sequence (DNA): TGTGCCAGCTCACCGACTAGCGGAGAGGAACACACCGGGGAGCTGTTTTTT.

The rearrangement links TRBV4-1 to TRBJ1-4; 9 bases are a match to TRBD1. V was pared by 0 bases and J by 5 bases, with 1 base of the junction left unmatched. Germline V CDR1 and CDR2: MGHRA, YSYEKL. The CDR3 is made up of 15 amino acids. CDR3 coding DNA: TGCGCCAGCAGCCAAGAAGGACAGGGGAATGAAAAACTGTTTTTT. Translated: CASSQEGQGNEKLFF.

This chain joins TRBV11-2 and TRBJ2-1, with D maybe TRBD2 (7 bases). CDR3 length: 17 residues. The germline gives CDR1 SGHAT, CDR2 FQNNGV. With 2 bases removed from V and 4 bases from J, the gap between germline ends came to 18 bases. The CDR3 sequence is CASSLPITGGPYNEQFF. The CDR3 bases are TGTGCCAGCAGCTTACCCATCACCGGGGGGCCTTACAATGAGCAGTTCTTC.

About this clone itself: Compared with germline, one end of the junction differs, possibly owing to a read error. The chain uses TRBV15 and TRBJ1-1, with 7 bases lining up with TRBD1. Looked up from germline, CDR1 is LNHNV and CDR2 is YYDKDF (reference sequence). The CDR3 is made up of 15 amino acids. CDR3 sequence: CATGRGASTGSEAFF. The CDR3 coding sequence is TGTGCCACCGGCAGGGGCGCGTCGACAGGGTCTGAAGCTTTCTTT. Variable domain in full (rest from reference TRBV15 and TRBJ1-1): DAMVIQNPRYQVTQFGKPVTLSCSQTLNHNVMYWYQQKSSQAPKLLFHYYDKDFNNEADTPDNFQSRRPNTSFCFLDIRSPGLGDTAMYLCATGRGASTGSEAFFGQGTRLTVV.

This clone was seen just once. CDR3 bases: TGTGCCAGCAGCTTATCCCGGGCCCCCCTATACGAGCAGTACTTC. Translating gives CASSLSRAPLYEQYF. The chain is built from TRBV5-4 and TRBJ2-7; D is ambiguous. V lost 2 bases to trimming and J lost 4 bases, with 16 bases between them. The CDR3 is 15 residues long. CDR1 and CDR2 (germline): SGHNT, YYREEE (reference sequence).

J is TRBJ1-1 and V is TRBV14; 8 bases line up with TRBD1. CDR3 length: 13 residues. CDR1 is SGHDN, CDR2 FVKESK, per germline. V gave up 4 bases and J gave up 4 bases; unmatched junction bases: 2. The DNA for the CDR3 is TGTGCCAGCAGCCTACAGGGGGTCACTGAAGCTTTCTTT. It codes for CASSLQGVTEAFF.

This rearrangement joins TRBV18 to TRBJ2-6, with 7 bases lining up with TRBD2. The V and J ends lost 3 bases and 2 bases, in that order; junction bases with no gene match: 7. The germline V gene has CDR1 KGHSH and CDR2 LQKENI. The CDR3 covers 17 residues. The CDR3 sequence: CASSPSGGTPGANVLTF. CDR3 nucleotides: TGTGCCAGCTCACCGTCGGGAGGAACCCCTGGGGCCAACGTCCTGACTTTC.

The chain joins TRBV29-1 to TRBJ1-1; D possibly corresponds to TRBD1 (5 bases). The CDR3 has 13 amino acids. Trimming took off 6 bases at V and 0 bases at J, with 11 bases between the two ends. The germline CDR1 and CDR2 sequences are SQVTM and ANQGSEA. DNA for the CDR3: TGCAGCGTAGATGACAGACTGAACACTGAAGCTTTCTTT. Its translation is CSVDDRLNTEAFF.